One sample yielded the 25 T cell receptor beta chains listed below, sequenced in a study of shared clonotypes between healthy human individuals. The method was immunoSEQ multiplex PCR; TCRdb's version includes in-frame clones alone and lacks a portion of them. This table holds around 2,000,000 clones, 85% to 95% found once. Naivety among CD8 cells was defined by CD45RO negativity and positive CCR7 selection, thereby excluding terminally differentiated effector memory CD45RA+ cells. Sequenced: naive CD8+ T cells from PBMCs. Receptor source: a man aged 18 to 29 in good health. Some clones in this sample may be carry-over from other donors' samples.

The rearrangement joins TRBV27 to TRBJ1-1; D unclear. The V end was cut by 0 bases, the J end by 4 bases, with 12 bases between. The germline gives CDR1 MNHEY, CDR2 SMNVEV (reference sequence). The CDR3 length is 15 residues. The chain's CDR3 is CASSLSSGLGTEAFF. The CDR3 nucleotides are TGTGCCAGCAGTTTATCTTCAGGTTTGGGCACTGAAGCTTTCTTT.

Here the CDR3 DNA reads TGTGCCAGCAGCTTAGAGGACGGGGAGCTGTTTTTT. This encodes CASSLEDGELFF. J is TRBJ2-2 and V is TRBV7-9; D call uncertain. The CDR3 has 12 amino acids. Trimming stripped 1 base from V and 7 bases from J, with 4 bases between. The V gene's germline CDR1 is SEHNR and CDR2 FQNEAQ (reference sequence).

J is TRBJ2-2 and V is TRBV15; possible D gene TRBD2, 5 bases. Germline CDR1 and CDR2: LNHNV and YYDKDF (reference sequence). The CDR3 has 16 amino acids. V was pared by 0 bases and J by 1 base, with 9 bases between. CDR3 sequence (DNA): TGTGCCACCAGCAGAGAGGAGGTACTGAACACCGGGGAGCTGTTTTTT. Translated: CATSREEVLNTGELFF.

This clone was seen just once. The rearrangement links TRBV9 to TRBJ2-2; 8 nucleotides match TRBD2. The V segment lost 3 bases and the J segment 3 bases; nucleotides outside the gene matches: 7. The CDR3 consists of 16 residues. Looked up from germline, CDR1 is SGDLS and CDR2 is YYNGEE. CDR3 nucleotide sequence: TGTGCCAGCAGCGGACGCGGGGGGCTCGACACCGGGGAGCTGTTTTTT. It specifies CASSGRGGLDTGELFF.

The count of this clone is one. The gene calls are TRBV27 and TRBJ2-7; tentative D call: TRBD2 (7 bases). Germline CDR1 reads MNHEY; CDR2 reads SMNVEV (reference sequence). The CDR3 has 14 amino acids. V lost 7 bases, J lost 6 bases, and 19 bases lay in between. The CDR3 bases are TGTGCCAGCATCAAGGGGGGGAGCTCCCGCGAGCAGTACTTC. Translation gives CASIKGGSSREQYF.

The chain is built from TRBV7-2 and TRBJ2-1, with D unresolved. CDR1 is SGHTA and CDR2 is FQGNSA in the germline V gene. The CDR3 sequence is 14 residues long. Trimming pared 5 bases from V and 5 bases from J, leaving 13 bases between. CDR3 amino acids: CASSPFLGHNEQFF. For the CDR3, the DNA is TGTGCCAGCAGCCCCTTTTTAGGGCACAATGAGCAGTTCTTC.

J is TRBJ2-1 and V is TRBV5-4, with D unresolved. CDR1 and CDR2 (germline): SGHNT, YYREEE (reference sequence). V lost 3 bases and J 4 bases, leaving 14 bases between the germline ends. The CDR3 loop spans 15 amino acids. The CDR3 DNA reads TGTGCCAGCAGCTCTGCTGCCAGGATATACAATGAGCAGTTCTTC. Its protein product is CASSSAARIYNEQFF.

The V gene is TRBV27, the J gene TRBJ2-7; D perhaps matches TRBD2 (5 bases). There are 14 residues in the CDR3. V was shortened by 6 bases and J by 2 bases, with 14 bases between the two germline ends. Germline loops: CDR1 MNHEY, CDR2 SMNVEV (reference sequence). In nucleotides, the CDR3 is TGTGCCAGCAGCGGGGATCCCAGACCCTACGAGCAGTACTTC. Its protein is CASSGDPRPYEQYF.

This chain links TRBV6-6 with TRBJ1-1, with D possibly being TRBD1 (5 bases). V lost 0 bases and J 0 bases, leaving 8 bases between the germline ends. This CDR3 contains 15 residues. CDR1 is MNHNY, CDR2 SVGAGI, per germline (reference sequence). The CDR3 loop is CASSYSTAMNTEAFF. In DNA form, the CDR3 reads TGTGCCAGCAGTTACTCGACAGCCATGAACACTGAAGCTTTCTTT.

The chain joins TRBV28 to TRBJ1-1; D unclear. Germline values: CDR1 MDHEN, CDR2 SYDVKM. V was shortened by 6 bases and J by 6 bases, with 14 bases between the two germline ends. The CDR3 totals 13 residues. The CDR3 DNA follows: TGTGCCAGCAGACCCTTTACATGGGCTGAAGCTTTCTTT. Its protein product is CASRPFTWAEAFF.

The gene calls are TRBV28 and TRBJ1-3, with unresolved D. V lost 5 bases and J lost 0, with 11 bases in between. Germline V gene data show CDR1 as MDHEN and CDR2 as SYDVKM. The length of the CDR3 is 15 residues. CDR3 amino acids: CASSPTSDSGNTIYF. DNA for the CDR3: TGTGCCAGCAGTCCTACATCGGACTCTGGAAACACCATATATTTT. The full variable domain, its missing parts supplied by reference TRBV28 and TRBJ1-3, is DVKVTQSSRYLVKRTGEKVFLECVQDMDHENMFWYRQDPGLGLRLIYFSYDVKMKEKGDIPEGYSVSREKKERFSLILESASTNQTSMYLCASSPTSDSGNTIYFGEGSWLTVV.

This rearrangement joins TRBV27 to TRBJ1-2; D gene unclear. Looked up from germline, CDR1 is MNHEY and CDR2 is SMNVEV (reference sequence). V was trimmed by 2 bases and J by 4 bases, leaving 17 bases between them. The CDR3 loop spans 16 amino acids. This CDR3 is CASSLGGLLGRYGYTF. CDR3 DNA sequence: TGTGCCAGCAGTTTAGGAGGGCTCCTCGGGCGCTATGGCTACACCTTC.

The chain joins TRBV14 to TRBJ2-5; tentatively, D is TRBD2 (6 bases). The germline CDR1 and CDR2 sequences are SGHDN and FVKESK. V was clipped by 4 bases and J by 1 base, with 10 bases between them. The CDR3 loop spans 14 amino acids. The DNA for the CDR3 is TGTGCCAGCAGCCCTTGGACTACCCAAGAGACCCAGTACTTC. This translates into CASSPWTTQETQYF.

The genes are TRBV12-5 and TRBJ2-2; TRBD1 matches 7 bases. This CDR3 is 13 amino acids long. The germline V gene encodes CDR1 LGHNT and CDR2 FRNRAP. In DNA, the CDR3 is TGTGTATCACAGGGGTACGGCGCCGGGGAGCTGTTTTTT. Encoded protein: CVSQGYGAGELFF.

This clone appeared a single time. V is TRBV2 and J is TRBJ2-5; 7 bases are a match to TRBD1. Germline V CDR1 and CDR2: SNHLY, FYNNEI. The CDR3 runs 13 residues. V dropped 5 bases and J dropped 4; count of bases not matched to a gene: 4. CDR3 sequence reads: CASSTGVAETQYF. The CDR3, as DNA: TGTGCCAGCAGTACAGGGGTGGCAGAGACCCAGTACTTC.

For the CDR3, the DNA is TGTGCCAGCAGCTCGATTGGACCCCGGGACAGGGAACTCTACGAGCAGTACTTC. Amino acids: CASSSIGPRDRELYEQYF. The chain employs TRBV7-9 and TRBJ2-7; TRBD1 matches 9 bases. The germline V gene encodes CDR1 SEHNR and CDR2 FQNEAQ (reference sequence). V shed 4 bases, J shed 3 bases, and the junction held 16 bases outside the gene matches. The CDR3 sequence is 18 residues long.

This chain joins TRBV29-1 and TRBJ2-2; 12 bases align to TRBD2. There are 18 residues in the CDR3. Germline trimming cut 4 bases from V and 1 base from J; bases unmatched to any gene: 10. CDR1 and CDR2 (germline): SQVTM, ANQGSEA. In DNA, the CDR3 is TGCAGCGTTGCCCTCCTACTAGCGGGAGGCCAGAACACCGGGGAGCTGTTTTTT. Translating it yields CSVALLLAGGQNTGELFF.

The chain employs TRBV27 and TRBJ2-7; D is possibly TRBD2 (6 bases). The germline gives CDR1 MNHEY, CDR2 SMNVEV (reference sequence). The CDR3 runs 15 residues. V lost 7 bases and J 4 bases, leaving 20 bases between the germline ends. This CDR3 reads CASIFFGGGGYEQYF. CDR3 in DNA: TGTGCCAGCATCTTTTTTGGGGGAGGCGGGTACGAGCAGTACTTC.

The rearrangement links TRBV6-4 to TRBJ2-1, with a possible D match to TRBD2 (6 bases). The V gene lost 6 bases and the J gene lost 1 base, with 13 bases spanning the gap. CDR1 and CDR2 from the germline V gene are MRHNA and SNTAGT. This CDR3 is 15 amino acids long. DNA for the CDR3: TGTGCCAGCAGCAGCCGACTAGGTTCCTACAATGAGCAGTTCTTC. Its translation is CASSSRLGSYNEQFF.

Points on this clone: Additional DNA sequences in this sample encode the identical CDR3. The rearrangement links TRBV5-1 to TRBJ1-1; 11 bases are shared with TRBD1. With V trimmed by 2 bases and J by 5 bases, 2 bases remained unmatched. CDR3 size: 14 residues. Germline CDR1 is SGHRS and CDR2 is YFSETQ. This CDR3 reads CASSFGTGGTEAFF. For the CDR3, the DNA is TGCGCCAGCAGCTTCGGGACAGGGGGTACTGAAGCTTTCTTT.

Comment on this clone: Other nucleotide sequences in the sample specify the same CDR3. CDR3 region: CASRLAGVYEQYF. In DNA form, the CDR3 reads TGTGCCAGCAGACTAGCGGGAGTCTACGAGCAGTACTTC. The rearrangement links TRBV28 to TRBJ2-7, with 11 bases aligning to TRBD2. The CDR3 is made up of 13 amino acids. The V and J ends lost 6 bases and 3 bases, in that order; junction bases with no gene match: 1. CDR1 and CDR2 (germline): MDHEN, SYDVKM.

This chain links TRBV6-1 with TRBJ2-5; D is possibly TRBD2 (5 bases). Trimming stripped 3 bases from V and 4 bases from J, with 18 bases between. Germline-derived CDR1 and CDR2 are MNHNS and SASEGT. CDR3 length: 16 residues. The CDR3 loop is CASSEMGEGTRETQYF. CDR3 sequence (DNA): TGTGCCAGCAGTGAGATGGGAGAGGGAACCCGAGAGACCCAGTACTTC.

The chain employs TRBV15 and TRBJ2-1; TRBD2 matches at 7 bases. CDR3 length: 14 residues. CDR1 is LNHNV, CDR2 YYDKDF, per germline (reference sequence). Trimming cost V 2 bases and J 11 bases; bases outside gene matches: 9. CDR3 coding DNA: TGTGCCACCAGCAGATATACGGGGGGAAATCAGCAGTTCTTC. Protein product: CATSRYTGGNQQFF.

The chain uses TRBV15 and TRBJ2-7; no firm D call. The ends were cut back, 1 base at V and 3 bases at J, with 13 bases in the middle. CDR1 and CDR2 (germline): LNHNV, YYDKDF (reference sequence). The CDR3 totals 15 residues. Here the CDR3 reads CATSRVTEGVYEQYF. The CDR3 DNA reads TGTGCCACCAGCAGAGTGACGGAAGGCGTCTACGAGCAGTACTTC.

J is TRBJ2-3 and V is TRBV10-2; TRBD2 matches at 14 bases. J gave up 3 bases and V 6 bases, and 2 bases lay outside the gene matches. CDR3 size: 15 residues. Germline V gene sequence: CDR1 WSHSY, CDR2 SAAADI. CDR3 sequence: CASSGTSGRTDTQYF. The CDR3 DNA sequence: TGCGCCAGCAGCGGGACTAGCGGGAGAACAGATACGCAGTATTTT.